These 18 T cell receptor beta chains share one sample of origin, sequenced in a study of molecular identifiers for immune sequencing clone quantification. From the PCR reads, TCRdb called clonotypes with MiXCR, one entry per CDR3 protein. The sample carries over 550,000 distinct CDR3 sequences, around 25% recorded once. Input material: naive CD8+ T cells from blood, with Jurkat cell RNA spiked in. As for subset: FACS-sorted CD8+CD4-CCR7+CD45RA+ naive T cells. The source is a human donor in good health. Some libraries in this study had Jurkat cell RNA spiked in.

This clonotype has at least ten counts. The rearrangement joins TRBV7-4 to TRBJ1-3; maybe TRBD1 (5 bases). Deletions cut 3 bases from V and 0 bases from J, with 9 bases between. The CDR3 extends over 15 amino acids. Germline lookup yields CDR1 SGHVT and CDR2 SQSDAQ. Written as DNA, the CDR3 is TGTGCCAGCAGCTTGGCAGGACACTCTGGAAACACCATATATTTT. Protein product: CASSLAGHSGNTIYF.

The chain couples TRBV6-5 to TRBJ2-1, with D possibly TRBD2 on 5 matching bases. From germline, CDR1 is MNHEY and CDR2 SVGAGI. This CDR3 spans 15 amino acids. V was cut by 6 bases and J by 0 bases, with 12 bases left in between. The CDR3 DNA reads as TGTGCCAGCAGCTCAGACGGGGACTCCTACAATGAGCAGTTCTTC. It specifies CASSSDGDSYNEQFF.

This clonotype was recorded many times. The chain employs TRBV29-1 and TRBJ2-3, with D perhaps matching TRBD1 (6 bases). The CDR3 loop spans 14 amino acids. Trimming took off 3 bases at V and 7 bases at J, with 17 bases between the two ends. Germline CDR1 reads SQVTM; CDR2 reads ANQGSEA. CDR3 coding DNA: TGCAGCGTTGAGGGTTACAGGGACCTGAATACGCAGTATTTT. This translates into CSVEGYRDLNTQYF.

This clonotype came up many times. The chain carries TRBV14 and TRBJ1-2; the D gene is possibly TRBD1 (6 bases). The germline CDR1 and CDR2 sequences are SGHDN and FVKESK. Trimming removed 0 bases from V and 4 bases from J, with 15 bases in between. This CDR3 has 16 residues. CDR3 sequence reads: CASSQDYLGGIYGYTF. CDR3 coding DNA: TGTGCCAGCAGCCAAGATTACTTAGGGGGGATCTATGGCTACACCTTC.

This clonotype was picked up a small number of times. J is TRBJ2-7 and V is TRBV27; 8 nucleotides line up with TRBD2. This CDR3 is 14 amino acids long. Losses at the gene ends were 3 bases for V and 3 bases for J; bases not matched to a gene: 4. The germline gives CDR1 MNHEY, CDR2 SMNVEV (reference sequence). This CDR3 is CASSLRGVDYEQYF. The DNA of the CDR3 is TGTGCCAGCAGTTTGCGGGGGGTGGACTACGAGCAGTACTTC.

The CDR3 spells CASSIQGANEQYF. The CDR3 DNA follows: TGTGCCAGTAGTATTCAGGGGGCCAACGAGCAGTACTTC. V gene TRBV19 combines with J gene TRBJ2-7; 8 nucleotides align to TRBD1. CDR3 size: 13 residues. Trimming cost V 3 bases and J 5 bases; bases outside gene matches: 3. Germline loops: CDR1 LNHDA, CDR2 SQIVND (reference sequence). Together with reference TRBV19 and TRBJ2-7, the CDR3 gives the full variable domain: DGGITQSPKYLFRKEGQNVTLSCEQNLNHDAMYWYRQDPGQGLRLIYYSQIVNDFQKGDIAEGYSVSREKKESFPLTVTSAQKNPTAFYLCASSIQGANEQYFGPGTRLTVT.

V gene TRBV19 combines with J gene TRBJ1-4; a weak D match, TRBD1 (6 bases). Germline CDR1 is LNHDA and CDR2 is SQIVND (reference sequence). CDR3 size: 15 residues. Trimming stripped 5 bases from V and 8 bases from J, with 18 bases between. This CDR3 is CASSPLQGSREKLFF. The CDR3 nucleotides are TGTGCCAGTAGTCCCCTGCAGGGGTCGCGGGAAAAACTGTTTTTT.

This clonotype was seen repeatedly, ten times or more. The J gene is TRBJ2-3, the V gene TRBV14, with 7 bases matching TRBD1. The CDR3 spans 16 residues. V was pared by 0 bases and J by 4 bases, with 7 bases of the junction left unmatched. Germline values: CDR1 SGHDN, CDR2 FVKESK. CDR3: CASSQDIGGAADTQYF. The CDR3 DNA sequence: TGTGCCAGCAGCCAAGATATAGGGGGCGCGGCAGATACGCAGTATTTT.

There are many counts of this clonotype. The CDR3: CASSQDRGRTGELFF. CDR3 bases: TGCGCCAGCAGCCAGGACAGGGGGCGCACCGGGGAGCTGTTTTTT. The chain is built from TRBV4-3 and TRBJ2-2; 11 nucleotides match TRBD1. The CDR3 is 15 residues long. CDR1 is LGHNA and CDR2 is YSLEER in the germline V gene. Unmatched junction bases numbered 1, after V lost 3 bases and J lost 4 bases.

As concerns this clonotype: This sequence may be a read error, since a much larger clone differs from it by one base. The rearrangement uses TRBV6-5 and TRBJ1-6; 9 bases are shared with TRBD1. Germline CDR1 reads MNHEY; CDR2 reads SVGAGI. The CDR3 is made up of 15 amino acids. The junction had 11 bases not matched to a gene; V was cut back by 7 bases and J by 10 bases. CDR3 loop: CASTLKGQGSSPLHF. The CDR3 nucleotides read TGTGCCAGCACCCTGAAGGGACAGGGAAGCTCACCCCTCCACTTT.

About this clonotype itself: At one end the junction does not follow the germline gene, possibly because of a read error. The gene calls are TRBV28 and TRBJ2-7; D not resolved. CDR1 is MDHEN and CDR2 is SYDVKM in the germline V gene. The CDR3 consists of 15 residues. CDR3 coding DNA: TGTTCCAGCAGTTTATCAGAAACTTTCGGCTACGAGCAGTACTTC. Residues: CSSSLSETFGYEQYF.

The chain combines TRBV19 with TRBJ2-1; a possible D gene is TRBD1 (6 bases). The ends were cut back, 6 bases at V and 9 bases at J, with 15 bases in the middle. Germline V gives CDR1 LNHDA, CDR2 SQIVND (reference sequence). CDR3 length equals 13 residues. CDR3 in amino acids: CASRGRDIGEQFF. The CDR3 DNA is TGTGCCAGTAGAGGCCGGGACATCGGTGAGCAGTTCTTC.

This clonotype was seen repeatedly, ten times or more. The gene calls are TRBV7-8 and TRBJ2-1; tentatively, D is TRBD1 or TRBD2 (5 bases each). Germline-derived CDR1 and CDR2 are SGHVS and FQNEAQ. This CDR3 is 13 amino acids long. Trimming removed 2 bases at V and 6 bases at J, with 8 bases between. The CDR3 DNA is TGTGCCAGCAGCTTATCGAGGGGCAATGAGCAGTTCTTC. Its translation: CASSLSRGNEQFF.

This clonotype turned up a few times. The chain uses TRBV19 and TRBJ2-7, with D possibly being TRBD2 (5 bases). The CDR3 sequence is 14 residues long. Germline V gene sequence: CDR1 LNHDA, CDR2 SQIVND (reference sequence). Deletions cut 5 bases from V and 3 bases from J, with 14 bases between. DNA of the CDR3: TGTGCCAGTAGTCCTGGGCCCGAGGGCTACGAGCAGTACTTC. Translated: CASSPGPEGYEQYF.

This clonotype was counted between two and nine times. CDR3 in DNA: TGTGCCAGCAGTTTAGCCTACGGGGAGGGGACTGAAGCTTTCTTT. It encodes CASSLAYGEGTEAFF. J is TRBJ1-1 and V is TRBV27; perhaps TRBD1 as D (5 bases). CDR1 and CDR2 from the germline V gene are MNHEY and SMNVEV (reference sequence). V gave up 2 bases and J gave up 5 bases, with 15 bases separating them. The CDR3 is made up of 15 amino acids.

This clonotype has a count of ten or more. This chain joins TRBV28 and TRBJ2-7, with a possible D match to TRBD2 (6 bases). Between the trimmed V and J ends, which lost 2 bases and 2 bases, there was a span of 10 bases. The V gene's germline CDR1 is MDHEN and CDR2 SYDVKM. The CDR3 is made up of 14 amino acids. This CDR3 is CASSLRGGPYEQYF. The DNA of the CDR3 is TGTGCCAGCAGTTTACGGGGAGGACCCTACGAGCAGTACTTC.

The chain recombines TRBV28 with TRBJ2-1, with D unresolved. V lost 1 base and J lost 8, with 15 bases in between. Germline CDR1 and CDR2: MDHEN and SYDVKM. The CDR3 spans 15 residues. The CDR3 nucleotides are TGTGCCAGCAGTTTATCGGGTGTGGGTATGGATGAGCAGTTCTTC. This gives the protein CASSLSGVGMDEQFF.

The V gene is TRBV27, the J gene TRBJ2-1; no firm D call. CDR1 is MNHEY and CDR2 is SMNVEV in the germline V gene (reference sequence). The CDR3 extends over 15 amino acids. Between the trimmed V and J ends, which lost 2 bases and 0 bases, there was a span of 8 bases. The CDR3 here is CASSLLSFSYNEQFF. In nucleotides, the CDR3 is TGTGCCAGCAGTTTACTCAGCTTCTCCTACAATGAGCAGTTCTTC.